The 21 T cell receptor beta chains below come from one sample, sequenced in a study of CD8+ T cells in alopecia areata. Isolated RNA was reverse transcribed into cDNA used as the sequencing template. This table comes from immunoSEQ multiplex PCR, and its TCRdb copy is limited to in-frame clones, with some not included. The sample has over 150,000 clones, around three fifths seen once. The treatment here: oral pan-JAK inhibitor, 5-10 mg twice daily. Sequenced material: CD4+ T cells sorted from blood, taken at week 24, from a patient treated with tofacitinib. The receptors stem from a human donor with alopecia areata.

This clone was detected only a few times. V usage is TRBV12-5 and J usage is TRBJ2-6, with D tentatively TRBD2 (6 bases). Germline values: CDR1 LGHNT, CDR2 FRNRAP. The V end was cut by 1 base, the J end by 4 bases, with 8 bases between. CDR3 length equals 15 residues. The CDR3 protein is CASGLGGVGANVLTF. The CDR3 bases are TGTGCTAGTGGTTTGGGCGGGGTAGGGGCCAACGTCCTGACTTTC.

This clone turned up a few times. This sequence joins TRBV19 and TRBJ2-3, with D perhaps matching TRBD2 (5 bases). This CDR3 has 16 amino acids. V was trimmed by 6 bases and J by 1 base, leaving 17 bases between them. Germline V lookup: CDR1 LNHDA, CDR2 SQIVND (reference sequence). This CDR3 is CASSGAGVPGTDTQYF. The CDR3 DNA sequence: TGTGCCAGTAGCGGTGCGGGCGTACCGGGCACAGATACGCAGTATTTT.

This chain connects TRBV5-6 to TRBJ2-5, with D uncertain. The CDR3 loop spans 18 amino acids. The germline CDR1 and CDR2 sequences are SGHDT and YYEEEE. V was clipped by 0 bases and J by 2 bases, with 20 bases between them. As DNA, the CDR3 is TGTGCCAGCAGCTTGGGACCCCCCCCACGGAATCGGCAAGAGACCCAGTACTTC. Its translation: CASSLGPPPRNRQETQYF.

V and J are TRBV30 and TRBJ2-2; no reliable D call. This CDR3 spans 12 amino acids. CDR1 and CDR2 (germline): GTSNPN, SVGIG (reference sequence). V shed 0 bases and J shed 4 bases, with 3 bases lying between them. The CDR3 sequence is CAWSVRTGELFF. CDR3 sequence (DNA): TGTGCCTGGAGTGTACGCACCGGGGAGCTGTTTTTT.

The rearrangement joins TRBV29-1 to TRBJ1-2; tentatively, D is TRBD1 (5 bases). Germline V CDR1 and CDR2: SQVTM, ANQGSEA. The ends were cut back, 3 bases at V and 6 bases at J, with 20 bases in the middle. The CDR3 totals 15 residues. Here the CDR3 reads CSVEDVRGAMDGYTF. Here the CDR3 DNA reads TGCAGCGTTGAGGATGTGCGCGGGGCGATGGATGGCTACACCTTC.

V usage is TRBV6-1 and J usage is TRBJ2-7; TRBD1 matches 7 bases. This CDR3 region has 14 residues. The junction had 5 bases not matched to a gene; V was cut back by 5 bases and J by 1 base. Per the germline V gene, CDR1 is MNHNS and CDR2 is SASEGT. CDR3 sequence reads: CASSTWDSSYEQYF. CDR3 coding DNA: TGTGCCAGCAGTACTTGGGACAGTTCCTACGAGCAGTACTTC.

V usage is TRBV29-1 and J usage is TRBJ2-3, with D tentatively TRBD2 (6 bases). Trimming removed 8 bases from V and 0 bases from J, with 18 bases in between. Germline loops: CDR1 SQVTM, CDR2 ANQGSEA. This CDR3 spans 15 amino acids. CDR3 amino acids: CSSQFGGASTDTQYF. CDR3 in DNA: TGCAGCTCGCAATTTGGCGGGGCTAGCACAGATACGCAGTATTTT.

Remarks on this clone: A far bigger clonotype differs at one base, so this is likely a read error. The same CDR3 also results from other DNA sequences found in this sample. This chain joins TRBV27 and TRBJ2-7, with 8 bases fitting TRBD1. Trimming took 6 bases from V and 0 from J; bases not matched to a gene: 4. The length of the CDR3 is 14 residues. The germline V gene encodes CDR1 MNHEY and CDR2 SMNVEV (reference sequence). The chain's CDR3 is CASSRTGSSYEQYF. The DNA for the CDR3 is TGTGCCAGCAGCCGGACAGGGAGCTCCTACGAGCAGTACTTC.

This chain links TRBV14 with TRBJ1-2; tentatively, D is TRBD1 (6 bases). The germline gives CDR1 SGHDN, CDR2 FVKESK. There are 13 residues in the CDR3. The V end lost 0 bases, the J end lost 8 bases, and 10 bases lay between the germline ends. The CDR3 spells CASSQDPRGGYTF. The CDR3 coding sequence is TGTGCCAGCAGCCAAGATCCCAGGGGCGGCTACACCTTC.

This clone showed up just a few times. This chain joins TRBV6-5 and TRBJ1-1; 7 bases line up with TRBD1. This CDR3 contains 14 residues. Trimming at V came to 7 bases and at J to 5 bases, leaving 10 bases not matched to a gene. Germline-derived CDR1 and CDR2 are MNHEY and SVGAGI. The CDR3 nucleotides are TGTGCCAGCATTGGTGCAGGGGGGAGGACTGAAGCTTTCTTT. It codes for CASIGAGGRTEAFF.

J is TRBJ2-7 and V is TRBV4-2, with 8 positions matching TRBD2. The V and J ends lost 0 bases and 3 bases, in that order; junction bases with no gene match: 7. This CDR3 is 16 amino acids long. Germline V lookup: CDR1 LGHNA, CDR2 YNFKEQ. The DNA of the CDR3 is TGTGCCAGCAGCCAAGATCGGGCTAGCGGGCTCTACGAGCAGTACTTC. Translated, it gives CASSQDRASGLYEQYF.

In its sample, this clone was seen a few times. The rearrangement links TRBV6-5 to TRBJ1-2, with D possibly matching TRBD1 (6 bases). Germline CDR1 and CDR2: MNHEY and SVGAGI. V dropped 5 bases and J dropped 8 bases, with 18 bases sitting between them. The CDR3 consists of 14 residues. The CDR3 protein is CASSTPGGGSGYTF. The CDR3 DNA follows: TGTGCCAGCAGTACCCCAGGAGGGGGTAGCGGCTACACCTTC.

This chain uses TRBV29-1 with TRBJ2-1; D gene ambiguous. The ends were cut back, 3 bases at V and 8 bases at J, with 14 bases in the middle. Germline CDR1 reads SQVTM; CDR2 reads ANQGSEA. The CDR3 is made up of 13 amino acids. CDR3 amino acids: CSVDSRTVDEQFF. DNA for the CDR3: TGCAGCGTTGATTCCCGGACGGTGGATGAGCAGTTCTTC.

This clone came up a few times. The chain joins TRBV30 to TRBJ1-6; 9 nucleotides agree with TRBD1. This CDR3 is built from 15 residues. Germline values: CDR1 GTSNPN, CDR2 SVGIG (reference sequence). V lost 3 bases and J lost 6; bases outside the gene matches: 6. The CDR3: CAWRGTGNFNSPLHF. In DNA, the CDR3 is TGTGCCTGGAGGGGGACAGGGAACTTTAATTCACCCCTCCACTTT.

The genes are TRBV29-1 and TRBJ1-1, with TRBD1 matching 9 bases. Germline CDR1 is SQVTM and CDR2 is ANQGSEA. The CDR3 runs 14 residues. V gave up 7 bases and J gave up 6 bases; unmatched junction bases: 12. CDR3 amino acids: CSAKNRGLGPEAFF. CDR3 DNA sequence: TGCAGCGCTAAAAACAGGGGGCTAGGACCTGAAGCTTTCTTT.

With respect to this clone: This same CDR3 is encoded by further DNA sequences in the sample. The CDR3 loop reads CAWSLGSYEQYF. The CDR3 region has the DNA TGTGCCTGGAGCTTAGGGAGCTACGAGCAGTACTTC. The J gene is TRBJ2-7, the V gene TRBV30; D is perhaps TRBD2 (5 bases). V dropped 3 bases and J dropped 3 bases, with 9 bases sitting between them. Germline V gives CDR1 GTSNPN, CDR2 SVGIG (reference sequence). There are 12 residues in the CDR3.

The V gene is TRBV30, the J gene TRBJ2-7; 8 nucleotides match TRBD1. The trim removed 2 bases at V and 5 bases at J, leaving 2 bases unmatched. The CDR3 covers 12 residues. Germline lookup yields CDR1 GTSNPN and CDR2 SVGIG (reference sequence). The CDR3: CAWSQGANEQYF. CDR3 in DNA: TGTGCCTGGAGTCAGGGGGCCAACGAGCAGTACTTC.

This chain connects TRBV4-2 to TRBJ1-1; D ambiguous. Per germline, CDR1 LGHNA and CDR2 YNFKEQ. The CDR3 is 15 residues long. Trimming took 1 base from V and 1 from J, leaving 10 bases between them. The CDR3 DNA follows: TGTGCCAGCAGCCAAGGCGGGAGACAGAACACTGAAGCTTTCTTT. Protein sequence: CASSQGGRQNTEAFF.

This clone was seen only a few times. This chain joins TRBV29-1 and TRBJ1-1; D is perhaps TRBD1 (5 bases). V lost 5 bases to trimming and J lost 0 bases, with 16 bases between them. The CDR3 totals 15 residues. Looked up from germline, CDR1 is SQVTM and CDR2 is ANQGSEA. The chain's CDR3 is CSVRGLMIMNTEAFF. CDR3 bases: TGCAGCGTTAGGGGACTGATGATCATGAACACTGAAGCTTTCTTT.

The chain uses TRBV29-1 and TRBJ1-1; no clear D. Germline CDR1 SQVTM, CDR2 ANQGSEA. The CDR3 loop spans 13 amino acids. V was pared by 7 bases and J by 0 bases, with 12 bases between. The CDR3 sequence is CSARAQVNTEAFF. In DNA, the CDR3 is TGCAGCGCAAGAGCACAAGTGAACACTGAAGCTTTCTTT. The full variable domain, completed using reference TRBV29-1 and TRBJ1-1, is SAVISQKPSRDICQRGTSLTIQCQVDSQVTMMFWYRQQPGQSLTLIATANQGSEATYESGFVIDKFPISRPNLTFSTLTVSNMSPEDSSIYLCSARAQVNTEAFFGQGTRLTVV.

The chain carries TRBV2 and TRBJ1-4; no definite D call. In germline, CDR1 is SNHLY, CDR2 FYNNEI. This CDR3 is built from 14 residues. V was trimmed by 0 bases and J by 2 bases, leaving 4 bases between them. The CDR3 DNA is TGTGCCAGCAGTGAAGCCGGGACTAATGAAAAACTGTTTTTT. This sequence encodes CASSEAGTNEKLFF.